The 18 T cell receptor beta chains below all came from one sample that was sequenced in a study of a mutant IDH1 vaccine in newly diagnosed glioma. Their specific antigens are unknown. Time point meaning: week 47, end of study. Mutant IDH1 20-mer peptide, at 300 ug, made up each vaccine dose, with topical imiquimod. Profiling relied on immunoSEQ multiplex PCR, and the TCRdb table lists in-frame clones only, not all of them. The table has about 83,000 clones, roughly 77% seen once; the top ten hold roughly 5.6%. This specimen was PBMCs, taken from a glioma patient whose treatment included an IDH1 peptide vaccine. All receptors come from a middle-aged man with glioma.

This sequence joins TRBV4-1 and TRBJ2-7; D gene unclear. The CDR3 runs to 18 residues. V was trimmed by 0 bases and J by 5 bases, leaving 23 bases between them. Germline CDR1 MGHRA, CDR2 YSYEKL. CDR3 sequence (DNA): TGCGCCAGCAGCCAAGAAGGGTGGTTAGGAAGAAACCACCACGAGCAGTACTTC. This sequence encodes CASSQEGWLGRNHHEQYF.

The DNA of the CDR3 is TGTGCCAGCAGCTTAAAAGCTGGTTCAGGGAGAGAGACCCAGTACTTC. It codes for CASSLKAGSGRETQYF. V gene TRBV13 combines with J gene TRBJ2-5; either TRBD1 or TRBD2 may fit D (5 bases each). This CDR3 is 16 amino acids long. Germline assignment: CDR1 PRHDT and CDR2 FYEKMQ (reference sequence). Trimming cost V 2 bases and J 4 bases, with 17 bases left between them. Looking up the rest from reference TRBV13 and TRBJ2-5 gives the full variable domain: AAGVIQSPRHLIKEKRETATLKCYPIPRHDTVYWYQQGPGQDPQFLISFYEKMQSDKGSIPDRFSAQQFSDYHSELNMSSLELGDSALYFCASSLKAGSGRETQYFGPGTRLLVL.

J is TRBJ2-5 and V is TRBV7-6; possible D gene TRBD1, 5 bases. The V and J ends lost 2 bases and 4 bases respectively, with 11 bases between them. Germline V gives CDR1 SGHVS, CDR2 FNYEAQ. The CDR3 is made up of 14 amino acids. Here the CDR3 DNA reads TGTGCCAGCAGCTTATCCCAGGGATCAGAGACCCAGTACTTC. Protein product: CASSLSQGSETQYF.

The V call is TRBV7-9, the J call TRBJ2-7; D might be TRBD1 or TRBD2, each matching 5 bases. The CDR3 is made up of 17 amino acids. The V end lost 5 bases, the J end lost 2 bases, and 22 bases lay between the germline ends. The germline gives CDR1 SEHNR, CDR2 FQNEAQ (reference sequence). DNA for the CDR3: TGTGCCAGCAGCGGTGGAGGCACCGGGACCTTGGCCTACGAGCAGTACTTC. Its translation: CASSGGGTGTLAYEQYF.

V gene TRBV6-4 combines with J gene TRBJ1-5; no firm D call. There are 15 residues in the CDR3. CDR1 is MRHNA and CDR2 is SNTAGT in the germline V gene. Trimming removed 1 base from V and 3 bases from J, with 10 bases in between. The CDR3 DNA reads as TGTGCCAGCAGTGACTTCGACCTAGACAATCAGCCCCAGCATTTT. Protein: CASSDFDLDNQPQHF.

In this sample, this clone turned up many times. The chain carries TRBV7-9 and TRBJ2-2; no clear D gene. This CDR3 has 15 residues. Germline assignment: CDR1 SEHNR and CDR2 FQNEAQ (reference sequence). The ends were cut back, 5 bases at V and 1 base at J, with 11 bases in the middle. CDR3 DNA sequence: TGTGCCAGCAGCCCCCCGAATGTGAACACCGGGGAGCTGTTTTTT. The encoded protein is CASSPPNVNTGELFF.

This clone was counted only a few times. The CDR3 DNA reads as TGTGCCAGCAGCTTAGGCCGGCAGAACTACTACGAGCAGTACTTC. Its translation is CASSLGRQNYYEQYF. The chain carries TRBV7-2 and TRBJ2-7; D is ambiguous. V lost 1 base, J lost 3 bases, and 13 bases lay in between. The germline CDR1 and CDR2 sequences are SGHTA and FQGNSA. CDR3 length equals 15 residues.

V gene TRBV7-9 combines with J gene TRBJ2-7; D unclear. Germline assignment: CDR1 SEHNR and CDR2 FQNEAQ (reference sequence). V was pared by 5 bases and J by 0 bases, with 17 bases between. The CDR3 has 16 amino acids. The CDR3: CASSQAPGLGSYEQYF. In DNA form, the CDR3 reads TGTGCCAGCAGCCAAGCCCCGGGCTTAGGCTCCTACGAGCAGTACTTC.

This clone was found once. The chain combines TRBV28 with TRBJ2-5; D perhaps matches TRBD1 (6 bases). The CDR3 length is 16 residues. Germline loops: CDR1 MDHEN, CDR2 SYDVKM. Trimming removed 4 bases from V and 2 bases from J, with 17 bases in between. Here the CDR3 DNA reads TGTGCCAGCAGTTCCGCCCCCGCAGGGGCGCAAGAGACCCAGTACTTC. Translated, it gives CASSSAPAGAQETQYF.

The chain is built from TRBV19 and TRBJ2-5, with 9 bases matching TRBD1. CDR3 size: 14 residues. In germline, CDR1 is LNHDA, CDR2 SQIVND (reference sequence). Trimming took 5 bases from V and 2 from J; bases not matched to a gene: 3. CDR3 region: CASSAGQGQETQYF. DNA for the CDR3: TGTGCCAGTAGTGCCGGACAGGGGCAAGAGACCCAGTACTTC.

This sequence joins TRBV29-1 and TRBJ2-5; 7 bases fit TRBD1. The DNA end is a closer match to TRBJ2-7, so the J assignment may be wrong. Germline CDR1 and CDR2: SQVTM and ANQGSEA. The CDR3 loop spans 14 amino acids. CDR3 nucleotide sequence: TGCAGCGTTCGAAGGGGGACAGCCTCCTACGAGCAGTACTTC. Amino acids: CSVRRGTASYEQYF.

The chain employs TRBV2 and TRBJ2-5, with 10 bases identical to TRBD2. The J call could be wrong; TRBJ2-7 is a better fit for the DNA end. Germline values: CDR1 SNHLY, CDR2 FYNNEI. The CDR3 loop spans 15 amino acids. The DNA of the CDR3 is TGTGCCAGCAACTTAGCGGGAGGACACTCCTACGAGCAGTACTTC. Its translation: CASNLAGGHSYEQYF.

The chain uses TRBV19 and TRBJ1-5; 8 bases align to TRBD1. Per germline, CDR1 LNHDA and CDR2 SQIVND (reference sequence). The J segment lost 5 bases and the V segment lost 5 bases, leaving 11 bases of the junction unmatched. The CDR3 covers 16 residues. Here the CDR3 DNA reads TGTGCCAGTAGTGGGGCGGGACAGGTCCTCTATCAGCCCCAGCATTTT. Amino acid sequence: CASSGAGQVLYQPQHF.

CDR3 protein: CASSQAGTGKTEAFF. The DNA for the CDR3 is TGCGCCAGCAGCCAAGCGGGGACAGGGAAGACTGAAGCTTTCTTT. The chain is built from TRBV4-3 and TRBJ1-1; 9 bases align to TRBD1. The V segment lost 1 base and the J segment 5 bases; nucleotides outside the gene matches: 5. Per germline, CDR1 LGHNA and CDR2 YSLEER. This CDR3 has 15 residues.

V is TRBV5-1 and J is TRBJ2-3; possible D gene TRBD2, 5 bases. CDR3 length equals 12 residues. CDR1 is SGHRS, CDR2 YFSETQ, per germline. Trimming removed 6 bases from V and 6 bases from J, with 11 bases in between. The CDR3 DNA follows: TGCGCCAGCAAGAGGGATGTGGATACGCAGTATTTT. It is translated as CASKRDVDTQYF.

The gene calls are TRBV6-5 and TRBJ1-2; 9 bases are a match to TRBD1. V lost 4 bases and J lost 5; bases outside the gene matches: 8. CDR3 size: 15 residues. Germline V gives CDR1 MNHEY, CDR2 SVGAGI. The CDR3 nucleotides are TGTGCCAGCAGTTTCGCGGGACAGGGAAAGTATGGCTACACCTTC. Its protein is CASSFAGQGKYGYTF.

V and J are TRBV7-2 and TRBJ2-5, with TRBD1 matching 12 bases. V shed 4 bases and J 3 bases; nucleotides not matched to a gene: 6. Germline V gives CDR1 SGHTA, CDR2 FQGNSA. The CDR3 extends over 16 amino acids. The CDR3 reads CASSSGTGGVEETQYF. The DNA for the CDR3 is TGTGCCAGCAGCTCCGGGACAGGGGGCGTCGAAGAGACCCAGTACTTC.

The chain recombines TRBV10-3 with TRBJ1-2; TRBD1 aligns across 11 bases. Germline CDR1 ENHRY, CDR2 SYGVKD. This CDR3 spans 13 amino acids. Germline trimming cut 7 bases from V and 8 bases from J; bases unmatched to any gene: 6. CDR3 residues: CAITGQGAGGYTF. The CDR3 nucleotides read TGTGCCATCACCGGACAGGGGGCGGGCGGCTACACCTTC.